The 7 T cell receptor beta chains listed next were all sequenced from one sample in a study of T cell repertoires in cytomegalovirus infection. Antigens of these TCRs are unknown. TCRdb fed the reads into MiXCR, producing one record per CDR3 protein. The sample shows hundreds of thousands of distinct CDR3 sequences, 25% to 35% of them seen only once. The specimen was cultured PBMCs, collected from culture after CMV antigen stimulation. Receptors were obtained from a human donor in good health (CMV status not recorded). Some clones in this sample may be carry-over from other donors' samples.

The chain couples TRBV12-3 or TRBV12-4 to TRBJ1-5; D call uncertain. V dropped 8 bases and J dropped 4 bases, with 9 bases sitting between them. The CDR3 loop spans 12 amino acids. The CDR3 nucleotides are TGTGCCAGCGGTCCAGATAATCAGCCCCAGCATTTT. This sequence encodes CASGPDNQPQHF.

This clonotype has just a few counts. V and J are TRBV12-3 or TRBV12-4 and TRBJ2-4; 8 bases map to TRBD1. The V gene end was trimmed by 5 bases and the J gene end by 0 bases; junction bases not matched to a gene: 0. There are 14 residues in the CDR3. This CDR3 is CASSDRGAKNIQYF. The CDR3 DNA reads as TGTGCCAGCAGTGACAGGGGAGCCAAAAACATTCAGTACTTC.

This clonotype was detected many times. The gene calls are TRBV12-3 or TRBV12-4 and TRBJ2-1; D gene ambiguous. The CDR3 covers 13 residues. Trimming cost V 5 bases and J 2 bases, with 7 bases left between them. CDR3 loop: CASSDHTYNEQFF. The CDR3 DNA sequence: TGTGCCAGCAGTGACCACACCTACAATGAGCAGTTCTTC.

This clonotype was observed a handful of times. CDR3 sequence reads: CASSRVGASRYEQYF. The CDR3 nucleotides read TGTGCCAGCAGCCGCGTCGGTGCCAGCAGGTACGAGCAGTACTTC. J is TRBJ2-7 and V is TRBV11-1; no clear D gene. From germline, CDR1 is SGHAT and CDR2 FQDESV (reference sequence). The CDR3 consists of 15 residues. The V and J ends lost 5 bases and 4 bases respectively, with 18 bases between them.

This clonotype showed up just a few times. This chain uses TRBV7-2 with TRBJ2-7, with TRBD2 matching over 8 bases. The V gene end was trimmed by 1 base and the J gene end by 0 bases; junction bases not matched to a gene: 5. The germline gives CDR1 SGHTA, CDR2 FQGNSA. The CDR3 totals 16 residues. The CDR3 DNA follows: TGTGCCAGCAGCTTAGGAGCGGGAGTCCTCTCCTACGAGCAGTACTTC. Its translation is CASSLGAGVLSYEQYF.

The chain combines TRBV19 with TRBJ2-1; no firm D call. The germline gives CDR1 LNHDA, CDR2 SQIVND (reference sequence). V was clipped by 4 bases and J by 4 bases, with 17 bases between them. This CDR3 is built from 16 residues. CDR3 nucleotides: TGTGCCAGTAGTAAGGAGACTGCTGTCGGGTACAATGAGCAGTTCTTC. It encodes CASSKETAVGYNEQFF.

This clonotype came up many times. The rearrangement links TRBV7-6 to TRBJ1-3; no clear D. V was cut by 4 bases and J by 0 bases, with 4 bases left in between. The V gene's germline CDR1 is SGHVS and CDR2 FNYEAQ. This CDR3 spans 13 amino acids. The CDR3 coding sequence is TGTGCCAGCAGCTCCAACTCTGGAAACACCATATATTTT. Protein sequence: CASSSNSGNTIYF.